This T cell receptor (beta chain) emerged from a study of T cells expressing NK-cell markers. Study in general: Underlying the TCR beta repertoires were sorted CD3+CD56+NKG2C+, CD3+CD56+NKG2C- and CD3+CD56-NKG2C+ T cells. Study findings and constraints: CD8+ T cells in roughly six donors included dominant NKG2C+ clonotypes at roughly 1.0-7.5%. There remained a lack of clarity about HCMV specificity of expanded NKG2C+ T cell clones.

CDR3 length: 12 amino acids. Germline CDR1 reads MGHDK; CDR2 reads SYGVNS. What made the TCR beta cDNA was 5'RACE template switching with UMIs. TCRdb re-called the 5' RACE reads and gives one entry per CDR3 protein, without DNA. The table for this sample gives some 150,000 distinct CDR3 sequences. Remarks on this clonotype: No antigen is known for it.

This receptor was obtained from a young man in good health. The chain couples TRBV25-1 to TRBJ1-4; TCRdb designates TRBD1, a call that cannot be tested without DNA. Sequencing was done on a sample of blood T cells: a sorted CD56 or NKG2C T cell subset, CD4+ or CD8+ T cells, or bulk PBMC T cells (not recorded which). The CDR3 spells CASWTGGGGLFF.